This T cell receptor beta chain is drawn from a study of blood T cell repertoires in COVID-19. Across the study: Both acute and convalescent COVID-19 samples were obtained from the United States, Italy and Spain. T cells, B-cell-depleted T cells, or PBMCs supplied cDNA or gDNA.

V was pared by 7 bases and J by 4 bases, with 14 bases of the junction left unmatched. The CDR3 consists of 15 residues. Per the germline V gene, CDR1 is SQVTM and CDR2 is ANQGSEA. Per the study methods: How many nucleated cells were present was estimated from reference gene primer amplification. Using immunoSEQ multiplex PCR, the repertoire was profiled, and TCRdb retains in-frame clones only, with some absent. V, J and clone size are taken as reported in that table, and D and trimming were inferred from the DNA itself. This sample yields 110,000 to 150,000 clones, of which over 75% are seen a single time; 2.5% to 3% belongs to the top ten.

Sequencing was performed on peripheral blood. The chain has TRBV29-1 and TRBJ1-1, with 8 bases that match TRBD1. The clonotype comes from a man aged 50 to 59 with acute or convalescent COVID-19. This CDR3 is CSARSTGTGGTEAFF. The CDR3 bases are TGCAGCGCCCGTTCCACCGGGACAGGAGGCACTGAAGCTTTCTTT. Full variable domain (remainder filled in from reference TRBV29-1 and TRBJ1-1): SAVISQKPSRDICQRGTSLTIQCQVDSQVTMMFWYRQQPGQSLTLIATANQGSEATYESGFVIDKFPISRPNLTFSTLTVSNMSPEDSSIYLCSARSTGTGGTEAFFGQGTRLTVV.